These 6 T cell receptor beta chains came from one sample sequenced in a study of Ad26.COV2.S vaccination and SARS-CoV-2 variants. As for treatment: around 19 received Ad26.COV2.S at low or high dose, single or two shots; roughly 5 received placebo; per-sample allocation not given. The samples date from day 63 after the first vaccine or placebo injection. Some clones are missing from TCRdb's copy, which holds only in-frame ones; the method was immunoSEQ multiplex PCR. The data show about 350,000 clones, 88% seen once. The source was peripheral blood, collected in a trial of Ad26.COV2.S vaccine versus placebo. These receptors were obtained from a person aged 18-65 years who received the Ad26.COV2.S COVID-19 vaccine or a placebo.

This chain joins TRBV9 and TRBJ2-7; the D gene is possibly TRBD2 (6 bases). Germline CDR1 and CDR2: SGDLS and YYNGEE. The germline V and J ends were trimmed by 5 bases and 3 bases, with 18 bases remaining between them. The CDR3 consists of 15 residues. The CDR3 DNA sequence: TGTGCCAGCAGTGAAGCCGGGACTTTAGACTACGAGCAGTACTTC. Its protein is CASSEAGTLDYEQYF.

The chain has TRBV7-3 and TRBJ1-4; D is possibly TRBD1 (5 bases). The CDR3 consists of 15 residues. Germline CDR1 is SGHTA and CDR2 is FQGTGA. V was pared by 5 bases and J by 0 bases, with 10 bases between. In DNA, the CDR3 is TGTGCCAGCAGCCCCGACAGCTCAACTAATGAAAAACTGTTTTTT. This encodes CASSPDSSTNEKLFF.

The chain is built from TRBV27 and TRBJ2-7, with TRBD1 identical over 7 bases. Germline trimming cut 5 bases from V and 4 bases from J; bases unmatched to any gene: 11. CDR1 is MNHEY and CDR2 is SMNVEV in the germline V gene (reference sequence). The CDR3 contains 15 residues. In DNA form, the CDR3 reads TGTGCCAGCAGTCTTATTGGCAGGGGGTATTACGAGCAGTACTTC. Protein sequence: CASSLIGRGYYEQYF.

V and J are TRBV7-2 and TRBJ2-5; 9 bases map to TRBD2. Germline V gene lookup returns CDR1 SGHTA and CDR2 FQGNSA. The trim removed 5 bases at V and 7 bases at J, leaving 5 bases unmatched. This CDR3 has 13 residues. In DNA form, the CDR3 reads TGTGCCAGCAGCCTTAGCGGGGGAGGGACCCAGTACTTC. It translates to CASSLSGGGTQYF.

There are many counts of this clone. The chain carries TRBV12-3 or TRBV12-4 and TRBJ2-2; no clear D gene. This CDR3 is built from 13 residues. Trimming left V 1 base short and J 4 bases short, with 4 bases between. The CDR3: CASSLDRTGELFF. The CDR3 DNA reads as TGTGCCAGCAGTTTAGATCGCACCGGGGAGCTGTTTTTT.

This chain's CDR3 is CATSRQGTDTQYF. Here the CDR3 DNA reads TGTGCCACCAGTAGACAGGGCACAGATACGCAGTATTTT. The rearrangement joins TRBV24-1 to TRBJ2-3; maybe TRBD1 (6 bases). The germline CDR1 and CDR2 sequences are KGHDR and SFDVKD. Trimming removed 6 bases from V and 1 base from J, with 7 bases in between. There are 13 residues in the CDR3.